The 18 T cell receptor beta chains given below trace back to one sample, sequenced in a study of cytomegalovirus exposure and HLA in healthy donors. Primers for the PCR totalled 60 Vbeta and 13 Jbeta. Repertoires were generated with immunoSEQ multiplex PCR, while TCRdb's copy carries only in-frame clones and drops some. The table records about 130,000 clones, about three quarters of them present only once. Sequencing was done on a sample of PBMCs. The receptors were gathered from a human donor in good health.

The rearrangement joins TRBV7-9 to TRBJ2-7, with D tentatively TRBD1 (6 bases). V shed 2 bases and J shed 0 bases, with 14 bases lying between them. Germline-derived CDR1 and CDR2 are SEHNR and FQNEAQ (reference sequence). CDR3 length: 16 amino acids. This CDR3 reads CASSLTQGLFSYEQYF. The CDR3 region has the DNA TGTGCCAGCAGCTTAACCCAGGGGCTCTTCTCCTACGAGCAGTACTTC.

CDR3 in DNA: TGCGCCAGCAGCTTGTCCGTGGGGGGGAGCTCCTACGAGCAGTACTTC. Protein sequence: CASSLSVGGSSYEQYF. V is TRBV5-1 and J is TRBJ2-7; 7 positions agree with TRBD2. This CDR3 comprises 16 residues. CDR1 is SGHRS and CDR2 is YFSETQ in the germline V gene. The junction had 7 bases not matched to a gene; V was cut back by 1 base and J by 0 bases.

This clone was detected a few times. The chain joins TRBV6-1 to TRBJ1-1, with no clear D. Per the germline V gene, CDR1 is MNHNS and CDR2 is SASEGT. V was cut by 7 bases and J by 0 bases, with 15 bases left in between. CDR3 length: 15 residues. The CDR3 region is CASNPRHSMNTEAFF. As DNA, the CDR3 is TGTGCCAGCAACCCAAGGCACAGCATGAACACTGAAGCTTTCTTT.

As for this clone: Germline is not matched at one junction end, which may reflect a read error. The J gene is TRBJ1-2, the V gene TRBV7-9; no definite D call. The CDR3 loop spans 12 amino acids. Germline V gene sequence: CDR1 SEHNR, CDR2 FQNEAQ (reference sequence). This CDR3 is CSSSFSVDGYTF. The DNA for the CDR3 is TGTTCCAGCAGCTTCTCGGTGGATGGCTACACCTTC.

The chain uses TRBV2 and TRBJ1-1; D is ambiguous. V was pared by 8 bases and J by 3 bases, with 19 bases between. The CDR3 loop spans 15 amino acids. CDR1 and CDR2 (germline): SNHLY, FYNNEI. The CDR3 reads CASLRRALGDTEAFF. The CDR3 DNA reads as TGTGCCAGCTTAAGGAGGGCCTTAGGAGACACTGAAGCTTTCTTT.

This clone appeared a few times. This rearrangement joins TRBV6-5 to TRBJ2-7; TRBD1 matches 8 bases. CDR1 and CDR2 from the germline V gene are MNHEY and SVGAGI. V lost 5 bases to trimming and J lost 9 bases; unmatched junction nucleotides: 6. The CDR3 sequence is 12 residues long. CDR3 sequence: CASSQTGAVQYF. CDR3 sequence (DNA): TGTGCCAGCAGTCAGACAGGGGCGGTGCAGTACTTC.

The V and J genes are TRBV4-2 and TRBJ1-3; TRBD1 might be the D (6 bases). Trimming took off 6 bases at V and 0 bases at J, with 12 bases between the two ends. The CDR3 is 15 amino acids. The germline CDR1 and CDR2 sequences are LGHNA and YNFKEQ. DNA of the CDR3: TGTGCCAGCAGGCCGACAGGTTCCTCTGGAAACACCATATATTTT. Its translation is CASRPTGSSGNTIYF.

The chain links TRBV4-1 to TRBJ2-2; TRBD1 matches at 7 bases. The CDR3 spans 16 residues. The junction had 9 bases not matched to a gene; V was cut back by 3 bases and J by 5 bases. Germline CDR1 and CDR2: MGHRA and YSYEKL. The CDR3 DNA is TGCGCCAGCAGCCACACCACAGGGGCGGTAACCGGGGAGCTGTTTTTT. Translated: CASSHTTGAVTGELFF.

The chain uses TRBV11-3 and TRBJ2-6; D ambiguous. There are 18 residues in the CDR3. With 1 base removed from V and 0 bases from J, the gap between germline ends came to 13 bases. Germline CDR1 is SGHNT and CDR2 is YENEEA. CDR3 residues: CASSLGREPSSGANVLTF. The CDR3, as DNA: TGTGCCAGCAGCTTAGGGAGAGAACCCAGCTCTGGGGCCAACGTCCTGACTTTC.

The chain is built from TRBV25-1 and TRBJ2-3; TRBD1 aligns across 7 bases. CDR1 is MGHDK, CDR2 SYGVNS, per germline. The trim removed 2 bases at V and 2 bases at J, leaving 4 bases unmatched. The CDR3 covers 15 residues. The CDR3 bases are TGTGCCAGCAGTGAAGGACAGGTATTCACAGATACGCAGTATTTT. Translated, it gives CASSEGQVFTDTQYF.

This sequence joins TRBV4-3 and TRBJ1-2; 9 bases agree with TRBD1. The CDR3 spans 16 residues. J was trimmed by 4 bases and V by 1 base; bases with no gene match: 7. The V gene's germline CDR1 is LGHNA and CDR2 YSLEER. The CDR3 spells CASSQVFSDRGYGYTF. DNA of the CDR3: TGCGCCAGCAGCCAAGTTTTCTCGGACAGGGGCTATGGCTACACCTTC.

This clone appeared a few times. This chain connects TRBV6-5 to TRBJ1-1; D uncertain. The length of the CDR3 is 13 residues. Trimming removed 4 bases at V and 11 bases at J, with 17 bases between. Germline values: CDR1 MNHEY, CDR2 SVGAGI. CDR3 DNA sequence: TGTGCCAGCAGTTCAGATCCTTTTTTCGGGGCTTTCTTT. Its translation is CASSSDPFFGAFF.

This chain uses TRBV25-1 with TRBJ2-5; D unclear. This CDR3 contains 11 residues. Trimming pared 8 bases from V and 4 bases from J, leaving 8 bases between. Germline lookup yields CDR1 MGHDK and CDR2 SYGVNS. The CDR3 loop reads CASASGETQYF. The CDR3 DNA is TGTGCCAGCGCCTCCGGAGAGACCCAGTACTTC.

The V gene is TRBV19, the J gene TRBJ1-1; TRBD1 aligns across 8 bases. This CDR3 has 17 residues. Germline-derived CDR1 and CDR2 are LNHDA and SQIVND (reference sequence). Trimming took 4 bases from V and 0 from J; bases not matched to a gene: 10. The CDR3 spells CASSTDREVNMNTEAFF. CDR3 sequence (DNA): TGTGCCAGTAGTACGGACAGGGAGGTAAACATGAACACTGAAGCTTTCTTT.

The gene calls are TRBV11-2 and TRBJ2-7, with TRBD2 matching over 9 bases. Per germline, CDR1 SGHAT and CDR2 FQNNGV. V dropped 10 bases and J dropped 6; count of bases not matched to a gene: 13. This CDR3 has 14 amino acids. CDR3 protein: CATASAGGLGEQYF. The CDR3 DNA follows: TGTGCCACCGCTTCGGCGGGGGGGCTGGGCGAGCAGTACTTC.

DNA for the CDR3: TGCGCCAGCAGCCAAGGGGCGAGCGGGGGGGCTTTAGATACGCAGTATTTT. Translation: CASSQGASGGALDTQYF. The gene calls are TRBV4-1 and TRBJ2-3; 10 bases align to TRBD2. Germline CDR1 MGHRA, CDR2 YSYEKL. V lost 1 base, J lost 5 bases, and 9 bases stayed unmatched. The length of the CDR3 is 17 residues.

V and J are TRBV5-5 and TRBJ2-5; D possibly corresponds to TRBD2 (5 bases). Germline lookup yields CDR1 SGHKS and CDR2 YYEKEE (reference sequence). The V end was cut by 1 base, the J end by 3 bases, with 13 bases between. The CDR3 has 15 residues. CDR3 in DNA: TGTGCCAGCAGCTTGTCCGGCTTCGGGGAAGAGACCCAGTACTTC. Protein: CASSLSGFGEETQYF.

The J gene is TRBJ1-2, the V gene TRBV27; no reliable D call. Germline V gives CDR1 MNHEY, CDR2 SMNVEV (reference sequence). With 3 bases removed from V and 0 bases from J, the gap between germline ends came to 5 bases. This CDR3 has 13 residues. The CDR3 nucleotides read TGTGCCAGCAGTTTTTCGGCTAACTATGGCTACACCTTC. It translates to CASSFSANYGYTF.